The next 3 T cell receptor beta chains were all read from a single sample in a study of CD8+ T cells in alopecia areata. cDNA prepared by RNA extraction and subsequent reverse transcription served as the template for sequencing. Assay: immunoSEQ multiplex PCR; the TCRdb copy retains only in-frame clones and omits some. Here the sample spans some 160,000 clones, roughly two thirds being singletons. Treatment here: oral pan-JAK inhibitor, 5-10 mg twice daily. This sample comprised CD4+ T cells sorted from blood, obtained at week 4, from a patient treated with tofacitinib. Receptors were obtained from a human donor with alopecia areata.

CDR3 coding DNA: TGTGCCAGCAGTTCCGGGACAGCCGATGAAAAACTGTTTTTT. Translation: CASSSGTADEKLFF. This chain connects TRBV6-5 to TRBJ1-4; 7 bases are a match to TRBD1. Per the germline V gene, CDR1 is MNHEY and CDR2 is SVGAGI. This CDR3 is built from 14 residues. V gave up 4 bases and J gave up 6 bases; unmatched junction bases: 5.

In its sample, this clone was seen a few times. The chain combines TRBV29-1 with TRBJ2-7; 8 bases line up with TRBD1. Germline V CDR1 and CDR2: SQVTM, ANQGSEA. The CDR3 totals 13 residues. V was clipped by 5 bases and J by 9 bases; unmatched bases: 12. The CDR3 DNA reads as TGCAGCGTTACCGACAGGGGTTCTAGTGGGCAGTACTTC. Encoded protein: CSVTDRGSSGQYF.

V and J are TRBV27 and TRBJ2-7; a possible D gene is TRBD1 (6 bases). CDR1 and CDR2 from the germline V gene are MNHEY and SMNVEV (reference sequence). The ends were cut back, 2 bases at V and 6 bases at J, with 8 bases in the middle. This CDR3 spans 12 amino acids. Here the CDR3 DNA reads TGTGCCAGCAGTTTAAACAGGGTCGAGCAGTACTTC. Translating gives CASSLNRVEQYF.